Listed below are T cell receptor beta chains from one sample, sequenced in a study of blood T cell repertoires in COVID-19. The method was immunoSEQ multiplex PCR; TCRdb's version includes in-frame clones alone and lacks a portion of them. The table includes roughly 190,000 clones, approximately 79% detected once. The material sequenced was peripheral blood. Receptors were obtained from a woman aged 50 to 60 with acute or convalescent COVID-19. Each CDR3 is given with its conserved first and last residue. A D gene is named only where the DNA matches it firmly. Some rows mark clone size as missing; the rest say once, few, many or name a class of expanded clone.

cdr3_nt | cdr3_aa | j_call | v_call | d_call | cdr3_length | clone_size
TGTGCCAGCAGCCAGGGAGGTACAGGTGGTACGCAGTATTTT | CASSQGGTGGTQYF | TRBJ2-3 | TRBV5-6 | . | 14 | .
TGTGCCAGTAGTATCCGGGCGGGAGGAAACTACGAGCAGTACTTC | CASSIRAGGNYEQYF | TRBJ2-7 | TRBV19 | TRBD2 | 15 | .
TGCGCCAGCAGCCAAGGCCGGGACTCGGACTACGAGCAGTACTTC | CASSQGRDSDYEQYF | TRBJ2-7 | TRBV4-3 | . | 15 | few
TGCAGCGTTGGCCGATCAACAGGGTTGGACACTGAAGCTTTCTTT | CSVGRSTGLDTEAFF | TRBJ1-1 | TRBV29-1 | . | 15 | .
TGTGCCAGCTCACCACGAGTCACAGAACTTTTGAACACTGAAGCTTTCTTT | CASSPRVTELLNTEAFF | TRBJ1-1 | TRBV18 | . | 17 | few
TGTGCCACCAGTCGAAACTGGAATGAGCAGTTCTTC | CATSRNWNEQFF | TRBJ2-1 | TRBV24-1 | . | 12 | .
TGCGCCAGCAGCTTGGCCACGGGTTTTGACGCTTTCTTT | CASSLATGFDAFF | TRBJ1-1 | TRBV5-1 | . | 13 | .
TGTGCCTGGAGTAAGCGGGGAAATTCACCCCTCCACTTT | CAWSKRGNSPLHF | TRBJ1-6 | TRBV30 | . | 13 | .
TGTGCCACCAGCAGAGCCGGGACAGGGGGCAATGAGCAGTTCTTC | CATSRAGTGGNEQFF | TRBJ2-1 | TRBV15 | TRBD1 | 15 | .
TGTGCCAGCAGCCGTACCCAGACCTACGAGCAGTACTTC | CASSRTQTYEQYF | TRBJ2-7 | TRBV5-6 | . | 13 | .